Listed below are T cell receptor beta chains from one sample, sequenced in a study of cytomegalovirus exposure and HLA in healthy donors. TCRdb keeps only in-frame clones here, not all; method: immunoSEQ multiplex PCR. The sample yields about 120,000 clones, approximately 90% seen once. What was sequenced was PBMCs. The receptors here all came from a man between 18 and 29 years old in good health and CMV-seronegative. Each CDR3 is given with its conserved first and last residue. The order of the fields is clone size, D gene, J gene, V gene, CDR3 protein, CDR3 DNA. D genes are given only for firm matches. For some rows the clone size is stated as once, few or many, or as a class when expanded; others skip it.

>NA|NA|TRBJ1-1|TRBV5-6
CASSLLAPNTEAFF
TGTGCCAGCAGCTTGTTGGCCCCGAACACTGAAGCTTTCTTT
>NA|NA|TRBJ2-1|TRBV15
CATSRDHRGAGPYNEQFF
TGTGCCACCAGCAGAGATCATAGGGGCGCGGGACCCTACAATGAGCAGTTCTTC
>few|TRBD1|TRBJ1-4|TRBV2
CARGGAGNEKLFF
TGTGCCAGAGGGGGCGCTGGTAATGAAAAACTGTTTTTT
>NA|NA|TRBJ1-5|TRBV2
CASMTQGQPQHF
TGTGCCAGCATGACCCAGGGCCAGCCCCAGCATTTT
>NA|TRBD1|TRBJ2-7|TRBV28
CASSFRWGQDSYEQYF
TGTGCCAGCAGTTTTAGGTGGGGACAGGACTCCTACGAGCAGTACTTC
>NA|TRBD2|TRBJ2-7|TRBV5-4
CASREAGVREQYF
TGTGCCAGCCGTGAAGCGGGAGTCCGGGAGCAGTACTTC
>once|TRBD1|TRBJ2-7|TRBV9
CASSAGQGAREQYF
TGTGCCAGCAGCGCGGGACAGGGGGCGCGGGAGCAGTACTTC
>NA|TRBD1|TRBJ2-1|TRBV11-2
CASSFGQGNEQFF
TGTGCCAGCAGCTTCGGACAGGGGAATGAGCAGTTCTTC
>NA|NA|TRBJ2-1|TRBV9
CASSVGSSSYNEQFF
TGTGCCAGCAGCGTAGGTAGTAGTTCCTACAATGAGCAGTTCTTC
>NA|NA|TRBJ1-5|TRBV6-5
CASSFRGGLAHF
TGTGCCAGCAGTTTCCGGGGGGGCCTGGCGCATTTT
>NA|NA|TRBJ2-1|TRBV6-1
CASGGRSSYNEQFF
TGTGCCAGCGGAGGACGGAGCTCCTACAATGAGCAGTTCTTC
>NA|NA|TRBJ2-1|TRBV10-3
CAISESIQGADYNEQFF
TGTGCCATCAGTGAGTCGATTCAAGGAGCCGATTACAATGAGCAGTTCTTC
>NA|NA|TRBJ1-5|TRBV10-3
CAISMTEDGNQPQHF
TGTGCCATCAGTATGACGGAGGATGGCAATCAGCCCCAGCATTTT
>NA|NA|TRBJ2-2|TRBV5-1
CASSLIPAVESELFF
TGCGCCAGCAGCTTGATTCCCGCAGTCGAATCGGAGCTGTTTTTT
>NA|NA|TRBJ1-2|TRBV7-9
CASSLSGAARAYGYTF
TGTGCCAGCAGCCTAAGCGGGGCAGCCCGCGCCTATGGCTACACCTTC
>NA|NA|TRBJ2-3|TRBV30
CAWSPLAPSTDTQYF
TGTGCCTGGAGTCCTCTGGCCCCTAGCACAGATACGCAGTATTTT
>NA|NA|TRBJ2-5|TRBV5-1
CASSLAPSQETQYF
TGCGCCAGCAGCTTGGCCCCCTCCCAAGAGACCCAGTACTTC
>NA|TRBD2|TRBJ2-7|TRBV6-1
CASFPSGGRYEQYF
TGTGCCAGCTTCCCTAGCGGGGGGAGATACGAGCAGTACTTC
>once|NA|TRBJ1-4|TRBV2
CASEGIANEKLFF
TGTGCCAGCGAGGGAATCGCTAATGAAAAACTGTTTTTT
>NA|NA|TRBJ2-5|TRBV6-5
CASQTGSRETQYF
TGTGCCAGCCAAACAGGGAGCAGGGAGACCCAGTACTTC
>NA|TRBD2|TRBJ2-3|TRBV27
CASGIAGGTDTQYF
TGTGCCAGCGGAATAGCGGGAGGCACAGATACGCAGTATTTT
>NA|NA|TRBJ2-5|TRBV29-1
CSAPMRAGQETQYF
TGCAGCGCCCCTATGAGGGCGGGTCAAGAGACCCAGTACTTC
>NA|TRBD2|TRBJ2-7|TRBV5-1
CASSLGADLLADSYEQYF
TGCGCCAGCAGCTTGGGGGCAGACCTACTAGCGGACTCCTACGAGCAGTACTTC
>NA|TRBD1|TRBJ2-7|TRBV6-5
CASSTVGTGVYEQYF
TGTGCCAGCAGTACGGTCGGGACAGGAGTCTACGAGCAGTACTTC
>NA|TRBD1|TRBJ2-7|TRBV6-1
CATTQATGGLYEQYF
TGTGCCACCACACAGGCGACAGGGGGCCTCTACGAGCAGTACTTC
>NA|NA|TRBJ1-4|TRBV6-5
CASSYVGTRDEKLFF
TGTGCCAGCAGTTACGTCGGTACCCGGGATGAAAAACTGTTTTTT
>NA|NA|TRBJ1-1|TRBV12-5
CASVLLLGPGGTEAFF
TGTGCTAGTGTTTTACTTCTTGGACCGGGGGGTACTGAAGCTTTCTTT
>NA|NA|TRBJ2-2|TRBV4-1
CASSQDLAGELFF
TGCGCCAGCAGCCAAGATCTCGCCGGGGAGCTGTTTTTT
>NA|NA|TRBJ2-3|TRBV5-4
CASSLGGEDTQYF
TGTGCCAGCAGCTTAGGGGGTGAAGATACGCAGTATTTT
>NA|TRBD2|TRBJ2-1|TRBV19
CASKEGTSGSDEQFF
TGTGCCAGCAAAGAGGGGACTAGCGGGAGTGATGAGCAGTTCTTC
>NA|NA|TRBJ1-1|TRBV7-9
CASSSSLGLTRTEAFF
TGTGCCAGCAGCTCATCACTCGGACTGACAAGGACTGAAGCTTTCTTT
>NA|TRBD1|TRBJ2-1|TRBV5-1
CASSAADRGLNEQFF
TGCGCCAGCAGCGCCGCCGACAGGGGGCTAAATGAGCAGTTCTTC
>many|NA|TRBJ1-2|TRBV19
CASSSGSFGYTF
TGTGCCAGTAGTTCAGGGTCTTTTGGCTACACCTTC
>few|NA|TRBJ1-5|TRBV7-2
CASSQTGPSNQPQHF
TGTGCCAGCAGCCAAACAGGGCCTAGCAATCAGCCCCAGCATTTT
>NA|NA|TRBJ2-5|TRBV18
CASSDGQPTLSQETQYF
TGTGCCAGCTCAGATGGACAGCCGACCTTATCTCAAGAGACCCAGTACTTC
>NA|NA|TRBJ1-1|TRBV4-3
CASKSHLNGNTEAFF
TGCGCCAGCAAGAGCCACCTAAACGGGAACACTGAAGCTTTCTTT
>NA|TRBD2|TRBJ2-1|TRBV15
CATSRGTSGGYNEQFF
TGTGCCACCAGCAGAGGTACTAGCGGGGGATACAATGAGCAGTTCTTC
>NA|NA|TRBJ2-7|TRBV29-1
CSVALVRYEQYF
TGCAGCGTTGCTTTGGTCCGGTACGAGCAGTACTTC
>NA|TRBD1|TRBJ1-1|TRBV5-1
CASSARDRGLSPEAFF
TGCGCCAGCAGCGCCCGGGACAGGGGGCTCAGCCCTGAAGCTTTCTTT
>NA|NA|TRBJ1-2|TRBV18
CASSPLENYGYTF
TGTGCCAGCTCACCATTGGAGAACTATGGCTACACCTTC
>NA|NA|TRBJ1-5|TRBV6-1
CATDRGYGNQPQHF
TGTGCCACCGATAGGGGATATGGTAATCAGCCCCAGCATTTT
>NA|NA|TRBJ2-7|TRBV19
CASSIPGAVLGYEQYF
TGTGCCAGTAGTATCCCGGGAGCAGTTCTGGGTTACGAGCAGTACTTC
>NA|TRBD2|TRBJ2-3|TRBV29-1
CSVASGSKTDTQYF
TGCAGCGTTGCGAGCGGGAGTAAAACAGATACGCAGTATTTT
>NA|NA|TRBJ1-1|TRBV28
CASSLLRTEAFF
TGTGCCAGCAGTTTATTGCGTACTGAAGCTTTCTTT
>NA|NA|TRBJ2-1|TRBV5-1
CAGRDSNNNEQFF
TGCGCCGGACGTGACAGCAATAACAATGAGCAGTTCTTC
>NA|NA|TRBJ2-7|TRBV18
CASSSKLDGLFSYEQYF
TGTGCCAGCTCATCAAAACTAGACGGACTGTTCTCCTACGAGCAGTACTTC
>NA|TRBD1|TRBJ2-5|TRBV5-6
CASSWGQGETQYF
TGTGCCAGCAGCTGGGGACAGGGAGAGACCCAGTACTTC
>NA|TRBD1|TRBJ2-5|TRBV5-1
CASSLDGTGINGGDF
TGCGCCAGCAGCTTGGATGGGACAGGGATCAATGGCGGAGACTTC
>NA|NA|TRBJ2-1|TRBV4-1
CASSQPQGSRLPAYYNEQFF
TGCGCCAGCAGCCAACCACAGGGTTCCCGCCTTCCGGCCTACTACAATGAGCAGTTCTTC
>NA|NA|TRBJ1-1|TRBV29-1
CSASDRKAFF
TGCAGCGCTTCCGACAGGAAAGCTTTCTTT
>NA|NA|TRBJ1-2|TRBV30
CAWSVLGYGYTF
TGTGCCTGGAGTGTACTCGGCTATGGCTACACCTTC